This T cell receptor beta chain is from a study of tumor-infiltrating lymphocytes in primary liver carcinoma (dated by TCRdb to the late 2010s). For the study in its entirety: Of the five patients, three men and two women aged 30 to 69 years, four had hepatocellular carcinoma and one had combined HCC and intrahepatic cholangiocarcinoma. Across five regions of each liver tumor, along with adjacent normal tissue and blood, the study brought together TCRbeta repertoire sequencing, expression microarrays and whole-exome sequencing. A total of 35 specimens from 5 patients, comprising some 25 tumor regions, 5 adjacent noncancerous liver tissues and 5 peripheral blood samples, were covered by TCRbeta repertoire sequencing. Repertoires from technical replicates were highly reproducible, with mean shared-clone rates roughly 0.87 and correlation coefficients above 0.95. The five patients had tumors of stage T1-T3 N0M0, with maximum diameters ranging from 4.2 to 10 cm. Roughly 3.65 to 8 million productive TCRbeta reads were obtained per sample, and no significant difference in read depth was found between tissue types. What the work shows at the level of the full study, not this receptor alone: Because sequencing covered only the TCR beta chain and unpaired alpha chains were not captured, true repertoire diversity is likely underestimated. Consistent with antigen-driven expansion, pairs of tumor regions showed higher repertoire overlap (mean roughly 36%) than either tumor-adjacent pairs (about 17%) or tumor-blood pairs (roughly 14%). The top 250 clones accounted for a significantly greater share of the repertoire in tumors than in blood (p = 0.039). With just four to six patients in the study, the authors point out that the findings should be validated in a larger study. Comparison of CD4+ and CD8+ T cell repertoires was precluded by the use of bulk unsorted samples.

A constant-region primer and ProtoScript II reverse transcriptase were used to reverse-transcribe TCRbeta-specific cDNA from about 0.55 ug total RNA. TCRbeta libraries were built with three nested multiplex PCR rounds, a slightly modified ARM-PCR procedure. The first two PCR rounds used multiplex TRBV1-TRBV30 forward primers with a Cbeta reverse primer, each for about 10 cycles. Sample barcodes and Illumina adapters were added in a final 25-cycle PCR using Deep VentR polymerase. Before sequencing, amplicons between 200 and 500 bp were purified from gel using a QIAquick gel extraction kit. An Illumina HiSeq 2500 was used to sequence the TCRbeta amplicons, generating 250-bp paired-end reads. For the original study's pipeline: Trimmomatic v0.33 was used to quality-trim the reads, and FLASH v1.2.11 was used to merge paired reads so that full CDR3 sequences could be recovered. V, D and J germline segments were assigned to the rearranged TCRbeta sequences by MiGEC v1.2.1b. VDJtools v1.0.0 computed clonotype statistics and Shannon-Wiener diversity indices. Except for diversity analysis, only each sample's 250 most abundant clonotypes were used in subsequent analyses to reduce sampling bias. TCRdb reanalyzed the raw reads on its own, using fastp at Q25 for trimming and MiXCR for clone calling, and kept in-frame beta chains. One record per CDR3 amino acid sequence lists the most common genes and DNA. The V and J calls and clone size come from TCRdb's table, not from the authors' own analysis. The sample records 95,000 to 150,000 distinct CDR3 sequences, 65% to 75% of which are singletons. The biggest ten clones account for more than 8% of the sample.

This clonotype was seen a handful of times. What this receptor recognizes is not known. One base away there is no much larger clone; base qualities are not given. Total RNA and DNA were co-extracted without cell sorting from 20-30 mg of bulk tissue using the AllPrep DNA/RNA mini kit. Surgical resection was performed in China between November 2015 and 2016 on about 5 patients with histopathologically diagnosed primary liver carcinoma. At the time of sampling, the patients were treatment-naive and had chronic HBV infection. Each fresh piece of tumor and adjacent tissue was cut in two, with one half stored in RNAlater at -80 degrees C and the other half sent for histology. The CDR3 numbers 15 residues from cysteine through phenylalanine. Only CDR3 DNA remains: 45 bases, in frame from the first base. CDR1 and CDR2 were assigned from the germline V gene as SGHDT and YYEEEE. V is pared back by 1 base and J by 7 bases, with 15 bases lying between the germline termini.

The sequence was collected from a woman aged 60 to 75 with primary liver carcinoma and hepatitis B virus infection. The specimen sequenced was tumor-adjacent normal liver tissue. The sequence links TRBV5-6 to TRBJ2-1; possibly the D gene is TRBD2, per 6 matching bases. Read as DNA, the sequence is TGTGCCAGCAGCTTGTCCGGGAGAAGTTTAAATGAGCAGTTCTTC. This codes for CASSLSGRSLNEQFF.